This passage covers 12 T cell receptor beta chains from one sample sequenced in a study of CD8 T cells in ankylosing spondylitis. TCRdb independently ran MiXCR on the 5' RACE reads; one entry per CDR3 protein. The sample includes 250,000 or so distinct CDR3 sequences, roughly a quarter of them seen just once. Sequencing was carried out using blood, either unsorted or a sorted T cell fraction (not recorded which). Receptors originate from a male donor with ankylosing spondylitis or in good health (not recorded which).

The chain employs TRBV12-3 or TRBV12-4 and TRBJ2-3; TRBD2 aligns across 16 bases. This CDR3 is 20 amino acids long. V dropped 5 bases and J dropped 2; count of bases not matched to a gene: 13. The CDR3 region has the DNA TGTGCCAGCAGTAACACCGGGACTAGCGGGGGGGCAATCTTCACAGATACGCAGTATTTT. The encoded protein is CASSNTGTSGGAIFTDTQYF.

This clonotype was found a few times. The chain links TRBV20-1 to TRBJ2-4, with unresolved D. Germline-derived CDR1 and CDR2 are DFQATT and SNEGSKA (reference sequence). Deletions cut 0 bases from V and 6 bases from J, with 15 bases between. The CDR3 totals 15 residues. The CDR3 loop is CSARDVGLARNIQYF. The CDR3 bases are TGCAGTGCTAGAGATGTAGGCCTCGCCCGAAACATTCAGTACTTC.

This clonotype was seen ten or more times. The chain recombines TRBV6-1 with TRBJ2-1; 7 positions match TRBD2. V lost 8 bases, J lost 3 bases, and 10 bases stayed unmatched. This CDR3 is 15 amino acids long. Germline values: CDR1 MNHNS, CDR2 SASEGT. CDR3 in amino acids: CASCRGVKIYNEQFF. CDR3 DNA: TGTGCCAGCTGCCGGGGGGTGAAGATCTACAATGAGCAGTTCTTC.

This clonotype has a handful of counts. This rearrangement joins TRBV12-3 or TRBV12-4 to TRBJ2-4, with D tentatively TRBD2 (5 bases). The CDR3 has 15 residues. Deletions cut 5 bases from V and 0 bases from J, with 11 bases between. CDR3 nucleotide sequence: TGTGCCAGCAGTCCTAGCCACCTAGCCAAAAACATTCAGTACTTC. It specifies CASSPSHLAKNIQYF.

The table lists this clonotype with a few counts. The chain employs TRBV29-1 and TRBJ1-1; the match to TRBD1 covers 9 bases. Unmatched junction bases numbered 11, after V lost 7 bases and J lost 2 bases. Germline V CDR1 and CDR2: SQVTM, ANQGSEA. CDR3 length: 15 residues. CDR3 coding DNA: TGCAGCGGGGAGCCTGGGACAGGGTATAACACTGAAGCTTTCTTT. Amino acid sequence: CSGEPGTGYNTEAFF.

This chain's CDR3 is CASHSFVLRIQYGYTF. Written as DNA, the CDR3 is TGTGCCAGCCACTCTTTCGTCCTGAGGATTCAATATGGCTACACCTTC. The V and J genes are TRBV28 and TRBJ1-2; D remains ambiguous. The length of the CDR3 is 16 residues. With 8 bases removed from V and 5 bases from J, the gap between germline ends came to 24 bases. CDR1 is MDHEN and CDR2 is SYDVKM in the germline V gene.

J is TRBJ2-7 and V is TRBV6-2 or TRBV6-3; D ambiguous. Germline lookup yields CDR1 MNHEY and CDR2 SVGEGT. V was cut by 2 bases and J by 0 bases, with 5 bases left in between. This CDR3 is built from 13 residues. The DNA for the CDR3 is TGTGCCAGCAGTTACACCAGCTCCTACGAGCAGTACTTC. This gives the protein CASSYTSSYEQYF.

This clonotype has at least ten counts. CDR3 amino acids: CASSLALPGLSYNEQFF. In DNA, the CDR3 is TGTGCCAGCAGTTTAGCCCTTCCGGGACTTTCCTACAATGAGCAGTTCTTC. The genes are TRBV12-3 or TRBV12-4 and TRBJ2-1, with D perhaps matching TRBD2 (6 bases). The CDR3 contains 17 residues. V was cut by 0 bases and J by 1 base, with 13 bases left in between.

The rearrangement joins TRBV4-1 to TRBJ1-1; D not resolved. The CDR3 has 14 amino acids. From germline, CDR1 is MGHRA and CDR2 YSYEKL. Trimming took 2 bases from V and 2 from J, leaving 9 bases between them. CDR3 sequence reads: CASSQMVRNTEAFF. CDR3 DNA: TGCGCCAGCAGCCAAATGGTCCGTAACACTGAAGCTTTCTTT.

The chain uses TRBV20-1 and TRBJ2-5; TRBD1 matches 9 bases. Unmatched junction bases numbered 5, after V lost 4 bases and J lost 5 bases. CDR1 and CDR2 from the germline V gene are DFQATT and SNEGSKA (reference sequence). This CDR3 is built from 13 residues. Written as DNA, the CDR3 is TGCAGTGCTACCCGACAGGGGGAGGAGACCCAGTACTTC. Residues: CSATRQGEETQYF.

A remark on this clonotype: This may be a read error, as it is one base from a much larger clone. The CDR3 does not close with the conserved phenylalanine or tryptophan, likely indicating a read error. The rearrangement uses TRBV29-1 and TRBJ2-7; D is possibly TRBD1 (5 bases). The ends were cut back, 6 bases at V and 2 bases at J, with 11 bases in the middle. The CDR3 is 12 residues long. The germline gives CDR1 SQVTM, CDR2 ANQGSEA. As DNA, the CDR3 is TGCAGCGTCTCGCAGGGTACCTACGAGCAGTACTAC. Translation gives CSVSQGTYEQYY.

As regards this clonotype: Since a much larger clone is just one base distant, this may be a read error. The chain is built from TRBV20-1 and TRBJ2-5; 10 nucleotides line up with TRBD1. Per germline, CDR1 DFQATT and CDR2 SNEGSKA (reference sequence). The CDR3 sequence is 17 residues long. Germline trimming cut 0 bases from V and 5 bases from J; bases unmatched to any gene: 12. The chain's CDR3 is CSARDRVDRGARETQYF. For the CDR3, the DNA is TGCAGTGCTAGAGATCGAGTGGACAGGGGGGCTCGGGAGACCCAGTACTTC.